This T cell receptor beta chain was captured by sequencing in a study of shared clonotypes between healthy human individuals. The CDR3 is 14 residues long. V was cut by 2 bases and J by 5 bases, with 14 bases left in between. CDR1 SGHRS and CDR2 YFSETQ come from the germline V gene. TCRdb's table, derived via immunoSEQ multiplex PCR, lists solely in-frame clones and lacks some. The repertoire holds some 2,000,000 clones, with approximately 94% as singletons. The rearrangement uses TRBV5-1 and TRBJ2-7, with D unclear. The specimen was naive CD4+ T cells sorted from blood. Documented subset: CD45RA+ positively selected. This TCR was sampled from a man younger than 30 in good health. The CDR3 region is CASSFGRLLDEQYF. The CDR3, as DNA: TGCGCCAGCAGCTTCGGCAGGTTACTCGACGAGCAGTACTTC.